Following are 27 T cell receptor beta chains from one sample sequenced in a study of cytomegalovirus exposure and HLA in healthy donors. PCR used 60 Vbeta primers and 13 Jbeta primers. Sequencing was performed with immunoSEQ multiplex PCR; in TCRdb, only in-frame clones are kept and a portion is missing. The table lists around 120,000 clones, around 74% of them singletons. Sequencing was done on a sample of PBMCs. The receptors stem from a man aged 60 to 69 in good health and CMV-seropositive.

The V and J genes are TRBV5-1 and TRBJ2-1; 9 bases align to TRBD2. V lost 3 bases and J lost 5; bases outside the gene matches: 9. CDR1 is SGHRS and CDR2 is YFSETQ in the germline V gene. This CDR3 has 16 residues. The CDR3: CASSWRASGANNEQFF. The CDR3 DNA reads as TGCGCCAGCAGCTGGAGGGCTAGCGGGGCGAACAATGAGCAGTTCTTC.

The chain combines TRBV19 with TRBJ1-1, with D hard to call. Trimming cost V 5 bases and J 1 base, with 11 bases left between them. The germline V gene encodes CDR1 LNHDA and CDR2 SQIVND (reference sequence). This CDR3 comprises 14 residues. In DNA form, the CDR3 reads TGTGCCAGTAGTTTGGAGGGATGGAACACTGAAGCTTTCTTT. This encodes CASSLEGWNTEAFF.

The rearrangement links TRBV7-8 to TRBJ2-3, with D perhaps TRBD1 (5 bases). Germline V gene data show CDR1 as SGHVS and CDR2 as FQNEAQ. V was cut by 5 bases and J by 2 bases, with 11 bases left in between. The CDR3 consists of 14 residues. The CDR3 DNA sequence: TGTGCCAGCAGCCAGACAGAGGCCACAGATACGCAGTATTTT. Protein: CASSQTEATDTQYF.

The chain couples TRBV5-8 to TRBJ1-2, with 12 nucleotides matching TRBD1. Germline V gene sequence: CDR1 SGHTS, CDR2 YDEGEE. The CDR3 extends over 16 amino acids. V trimming: 5 bases; J trimming: 0 bases; junction bases outside the gene matches: 5. CDR3 nucleotide sequence: TGTGCCAGCAGATGGGACAGGGGGCGAACTAACTATGGCTACACCTTC. Protein sequence: CASRWDRGRTNYGYTF.

The chain links TRBV7-3 to TRBJ1-1; 7 nucleotides match TRBD1. The CDR3 contains 14 residues. J gave up 7 bases and V 3 bases, and 8 bases lay outside the gene matches. The germline V gene has CDR1 SGHTA and CDR2 FQGTGA. The CDR3 protein is CASSLGGTAHEAFF. The CDR3 DNA reads as TGTGCCAGCAGCTTGGGCGGGACAGCCCATGAAGCTTTCTTT.

This clone was detected only a few times. This rearrangement joins TRBV19 to TRBJ1-1; D gene unclear. Trimming took 9 bases from V and 4 from J, leaving 12 bases between them. Germline assignment: CDR1 LNHDA and CDR2 SQIVND (reference sequence). The CDR3 spans 12 residues. CDR3 amino acids: CASQKRGTEAFF. CDR3 DNA sequence: TGTGCCAGCCAAAAGCGGGGCACTGAAGCTTTCTTT.

This chain uses TRBV5-5 with TRBJ2-5; D is unclear. The germline V gene encodes CDR1 SGHKS and CDR2 YYEKEE (reference sequence). The ends were cut back, 0 bases at V and 2 bases at J, with 8 bases in the middle. The CDR3 length is 14 residues. Written as DNA, the CDR3 is TGTGCCAGCAGCTTGGGGGCATGGCAAGAGACCCAGTACTTC. Translating gives CASSLGAWQETQYF.

The chain joins TRBV10-3 to TRBJ2-1; TRBD1 agrees at 8 bases. The germline V gene has CDR1 ENHRY and CDR2 SYGVKD. The trim removed 0 bases at V and 7 bases at J, leaving 5 bases unmatched. CDR3 length equals 15 residues. This CDR3 reads CAISESQGGANEQFF. In DNA form, the CDR3 reads TGTGCCATCAGTGAGTCACAGGGGGGAGCGAATGAGCAGTTCTTC.

Note on this clone: The same CDR3 is also encoded by other DNA sequences in this sample. The chain couples TRBV9 to TRBJ2-3; 7 bases line up with TRBD1. The CDR3 is 14 amino acids. Germline V lookup: CDR1 SGDLS, CDR2 YYNGEE. The V segment lost 6 bases and the J segment 5 bases; nucleotides outside the gene matches: 9. In nucleotides, the CDR3 is TGTGCCAGCAACAGAAGGGGGCCGGAAGATACGCAGTATTTT. Translation: CASNRRGPEDTQYF.

This clone has a single count. The rearrangement joins TRBV5-1 to TRBJ1-4, with 8 bases identical to TRBD1. This CDR3 is 15 amino acids long. Germline V gene lookup returns CDR1 SGHRS and CDR2 YFSETQ. Unmatched junction bases numbered 7, after V lost 4 bases and J lost 5 bases. CDR3 sequence (DNA): TGCGCCAGCAGCCGTGGGACAGGTCTAAATGAAAAACTGTTTTTT. This translates into CASSRGTGLNEKLFF.

In its sample, this clone was seen once. This chain links TRBV7-3 with TRBJ1-1, with D uncertain. Germline CDR1 reads SGHTA; CDR2 reads FQGTGA. The ends were cut back, 0 bases at V and 4 bases at J, with 12 bases in the middle. CDR3 length: 15 residues. The CDR3 DNA follows: TGTGCCAGCAGCTTAACCCCGGGTGGAAGCACTGAAGCTTTCTTT. Residues: CASSLTPGGSTEAFF.

There are a few counts of this clone. The chain couples TRBV11-3 to TRBJ2-7; a possible D gene is TRBD1 (6 bases). CDR1 is SGHNT and CDR2 is YENEEA in the germline V gene. The V end lost 4 bases, the J end lost 3 bases, and 7 bases lay between the germline ends. The CDR3 loop spans 12 amino acids. The CDR3 sequence is CASSSTGYEQYF. CDR3 bases: TGTGCCAGCAGCTCGACAGGCTACGAGCAGTACTTC.

V usage is TRBV7-3 and J usage is TRBJ2-2; D may be TRBD1 (6 bases). CDR1 is SGHTA, CDR2 FQGTGA, per germline. The CDR3 totals 16 residues. Trimming removed 0 bases from V and 2 bases from J, with 10 bases in between. CDR3 nucleotides: TGTGCCAGCAGCTTAACGGCAGGGGCTAACACCGGGGAGCTGTTTTTT. Translating gives CASSLTAGANTGELFF. The full variable domain, completed using reference TRBV7-3 and TRBJ2-2, is GAGVSQTPSNKVTEKGKYVELRCDPISGHTALYWYRQSLGQGPEFLIYFQGTGAADDSGLPNDRFFAVRPEGSVSTLKIQRTERGDSAVYLCASSLTAGANTGELFFGEGSRLTVL.

This chain uses TRBV6-1 with TRBJ2-1; no firm D call. CDR1 MNHNS and CDR2 SASEGT come from the germline V gene. CDR3 length: 13 amino acids. Trimming took off 5 bases at V and 15 bases at J, with 20 bases between the two ends. CDR3 protein: CASSPPPGVWPFF. The CDR3, as DNA: TGTGCCAGCAGTCCACCCCCCGGAGTATGGCCGTTCTTC.

A few counts support this clone. The chain links TRBV5-1 to TRBJ1-6, with D tentatively TRBD1 (5 bases). V lost 4 bases, J lost 2 bases, and 10 bases lay in between. The length of the CDR3 is 15 residues. The germline CDR1 and CDR2 sequences are SGHRS and YFSETQ. CDR3 in DNA: TGCGCCAGCAGCAAAGGGGATACCTATAATTCACCCCTCCACTTT. This gives the protein CASSKGDTYNSPLHF. Full variable domain (missing parts from reference TRBV5-1 and TRBJ1-6): KAGVTQTPRYLIKTRGQQVTLSCSPISGHRSVSWYQQTPGQGLQFLFEYFSETQRNKGNFPGRFSGRQFSNSRSEMNVSTLELGDSALYLCASSKGDTYNSPLHFGNGTRLTVT.

The V gene is TRBV5-1, the J gene TRBJ2-7; 11 positions agree with TRBD1. The V and J ends lost 4 bases and 3 bases, in that order; junction bases with no gene match: 9. The CDR3 is made up of 16 amino acids. From germline, CDR1 is SGHRS and CDR2 YFSETQ. The CDR3 is CASSGGVGTGGYEQYF. The CDR3, as DNA: TGCGCCAGCAGCGGGGGGGTCGGGACAGGGGGCTACGAGCAGTACTTC.

The chain recombines TRBV18 with TRBJ2-7, with D perhaps matching TRBD1 (6 bases). Per germline, CDR1 KGHSH and CDR2 LQKENI. Trimming removed 3 bases from V and 2 bases from J, with 11 bases in between. This CDR3 spans 14 amino acids. The CDR3 loop reads CASSPSPGAYEQYF. CDR3 DNA: TGTGCCAGCTCACCCTCACCAGGGGCCTACGAGCAGTACTTC.

In the case of this clone: At one end the junction does not follow the germline gene, possibly because of a read error. This chain connects TRBV7-3 to TRBJ2-6, with a possible D match to TRBD1 (5 bases). Germline V gives CDR1 SGHTA, CDR2 FQGTGA. This CDR3 has 16 amino acids. The CDR3 DNA reads as TGTGCCAGCAGCTTATACCGACCTTCTGGGGCCAACGGCCTGACTTTC. It translates to CASSLYRPSGANGLTF.

This chain uses TRBV18 with TRBJ1-1; TRBD1 agrees at 9 bases. Germline V gene data show CDR1 as KGHSH and CDR2 as LQKENI. Trimming removed 7 bases from V and 3 bases from J; junction bases left unmatched: 6. This CDR3 has 14 residues. The CDR3 DNA sequence: TGTGCCAGCTTGGGACAGGGCCTCCACACTGAAGCTTTCTTT. Amino acid sequence: CASLGQGLHTEAFF.

This clone was recorded a few times. The J gene is TRBJ2-5, the V gene TRBV6-6; D may be TRBD2 (6 bases). Germline-derived CDR1 and CDR2 are MNHNY and SVGAGI (reference sequence). The germline V and J ends were trimmed by 5 bases and 2 bases, with 18 bases remaining between them. This CDR3 comprises 16 residues. In nucleotides, the CDR3 is TGTGCCAGCAGTCCTAATGGGGTAGCGGTACAAGAGACCCAGTACTTC. This sequence encodes CASSPNGVAVQETQYF.

The chain combines TRBV30 with TRBJ1-1; possible D gene TRBD1, 6 bases. This CDR3 spans 15 amino acids. Germline V gene data show CDR1 as GTSNPN and CDR2 as SVGIG (reference sequence). Trimming removed 5 bases at V and 3 bases at J, with 19 bases between. CDR3 DNA: TGTGCCTGGGGCCCAACCGGGACAAGCTACACTGAAGCTTTCTTT. Amino acids: CAWGPTGTSYTEAFF.

The DNA of the CDR3 is TGTGCCAGCTCACCCGAAACACCCTCTGGAAACACCATATATTTT. This encodes CASSPETPSGNTIYF. This chain links TRBV18 with TRBJ1-3; D call uncertain. The CDR3 totals 15 residues. In germline, CDR1 is KGHSH, CDR2 LQKENI. Trimming stripped 3 bases from V and 0 bases from J, with 9 bases between.

The chain joins TRBV11-2 to TRBJ2-1; 9 bases line up with TRBD1. Germline assignment: CDR1 SGHAT and CDR2 FQNNGV. Unmatched junction bases numbered 8, after V lost 2 bases and J lost 9 bases. The CDR3 spans 15 residues. CDR3 sequence: CASSLLQGASTEQFF. Here the CDR3 DNA reads TGTGCCAGCAGCTTATTACAGGGGGCGTCGACTGAGCAGTTCTTC. The full variable domain, its missing parts supplied by reference TRBV11-2 and TRBJ2-1, is EAGVAQSPRYKIIEKRQSVAFWCNPISGHATLYWYQQILGQGPKLLIQFQNNGVVDDSQLPKDRFSAERLKGVDSTLKIQPAKLEDSAVYLCASSLLQGASTEQFFGPGTRLTVL.

The CDR3 DNA sequence: TGTGCCACACAGGGGATAAAGGAGCAGTTCTTC. It is translated as CATQGIKEQFF. The chain combines TRBV2 with TRBJ2-1, with TRBD1 matching over 7 bases. This CDR3 is built from 11 residues. The V gene's germline CDR1 is SNHLY and CDR2 FYNNEI. V was pared by 10 bases and J by 10 bases, with 7 bases of the junction left unmatched. The whole variable domain, remainder taken from reference TRBV2 and TRBJ2-1, is EPEVTQTPSHQVTQMGQEVILRCVPISNHLYFYWYRQILGQKVEFLVSFYNNEISEKSEIFDDQFSVERPDGSNFTLKIRSTKLEDSAMYFCATQGIKEQFFGPGTRLTVL.

The rearrangement uses TRBV2 and TRBJ1-2; the D gene is possibly TRBD1 (6 bases). The germline V gene has CDR1 SNHLY and CDR2 FYNNEI. The CDR3 runs 12 residues. V lost 6 bases to trimming and J lost 8 bases, with 13 bases between them. The CDR3 nucleotides read TGTGCCAGCAGATTGGGGGCGCGGGGCTACACCTTC. Translated: CASRLGARGYTF.

This chain links TRBV28 with TRBJ1-5, with 8 bases fitting TRBD1. This CDR3 is 14 amino acids long. Germline-derived CDR1 and CDR2 are MDHEN and SYDVKM. With V trimmed by 6 bases and J by 6 bases, 7 bases remained unmatched. CDR3 sequence reads: CASSPNRGSQPQHF. The CDR3 nucleotides read TGTGCCAGCAGCCCAAACAGGGGGTCTCAGCCCCAGCATTTT.

The rearrangement uses TRBV19 and TRBJ2-7; TRBD1 matches 12 bases. CDR1 and CDR2 (germline): LNHDA, SQIVND (reference sequence). The junction had 8 bases not matched to a gene; V was cut back by 5 bases and J by 9 bases. CDR3 size: 14 residues. CDR3 in DNA: TGTGCCAGTAGTGTCGGGACAGGGGGCCTCGGGCAGTACTTC. It codes for CASSVGTGGLGQYF. Complete variable domain (other parts from reference TRBV19 and TRBJ2-7): DGGITQSPKYLFRKEGQNVTLSCEQNLNHDAMYWYRQDPGQGLRLIYYSQIVNDFQKGDIAEGYSVSREKKESFPLTVTSAQKNPTAFYLCASSVGTGGLGQYFGPGTRLTVT.